One TCR beta chain is described in this entry. Its antigen is not yet known. Base qualities are not recorded, but no much larger clone differs from it by a single base. What this sample's time point label stands for: baseline before first vaccination. Vaccinee samples were obtained from the UK trials COV001 and COV002, which included a single-blind randomized controlled phase 2/3 trial of AZD1222 (ChAdOx1 nCoV-19) in healthy adults. For TCRbeta chain sequencing, PBMC samples from trial participants were taken at day 0 and at day 28 after the second dose. These data are taken from a study of T cell responses to AZD1222 COVID-19 vaccine (dated by TCRdb to 2020 to 2023). As for the study more broadly: AZD1222 recipients with second doses at about 4 weeks or about 12 weeks were pooled, because spike-specific TCR depth and breadth did not differ between schedules. TCR sequencing was performed for some 250 trial participants, of whom 200 to 210 were given two doses of AZD1222 and some 26 were given two doses of MenACWY control vaccine. Trial participants were enrolled into age subgroups of 18-55, 56-69 and 70-plus years, which contained 148, 28 and 57 TCR-sequenced participants, respectively. What the authors observed across the whole study: After two AZD1222 doses, spike-specific TCR breadth and depth were significantly higher than at day 0 and than in MenACWY recipients. Conclusions about previously exposed vaccinees were limited because only a handful of AZD1222 recipients were SARS-CoV-2 seropositive at baseline. Participants were mostly white British and included more females than males, and it was suggested by the authors that clonal diversity may have been underestimated. In the small 56-69-year group, the increase in depth fell short of significance, most likely because of low power. Vaccine-associated CD4 TCRs spanned the whole spike protein, with dominant responses in regions 160-218 and 743-854. Reportedly, almost half of the unique spike-specific TCRs recognized epitopes lying outside the regions that are mutated in the B.1.351 and B.1.1.7 variants. Because no samples from the day 14 peak response were available, repertoires could be characterized only after the peak T cell response.

The CDR3 regions of human TCRbeta chains were subjected to immunosequencing. The study's processing was this. Repertoire TCRs were matched against a reference library of SARS-CoV-2-specific TCRs generated with the MIRA antigen-specificity platform. Breadth was defined as the fraction of unique TCRs that were SARS-CoV-2-associated. Depth was defined as the fraction of total T cells that were SARS-CoV-2-associated. Using the MIRA data, each spike-specific TCR was mapped to the spike region that the TCR reacts to and placed in a CD4 or CD8 class. Log10-transformed breadth and depth values were compared by one-way ANOVA with Sidak's multiple comparisons tests. The table comes from immuneACCESS by way of TCRdb, which keeps in-frame sequences with V and J called. Part of the clones is missing from these tables; in studies checked, under half for an unresolved V gene and the rest for unknown reasons. The V and J calls and clone size are taken from that table; D and trimming were inferred from the DNA. Recorded for this sample are roughly 50,000 clones; about 90% of them occurred a single time. The biggest ten clones account for roughly 2% of the sample.

The cysteine opens and the phenylalanine closes a CDR3 of 13 amino acids. Only the CDR3 portion is preserved as DNA: 39 bases, with reading frame beginning at the first base. CDR1 and CDR2, looked up from the germline V gene (reference sequence), are LNHDA and SQIVND. V loses 10 bases of germline sequence and J loses 4 bases, and the interval between the two ends is 16 bases. This sample comprised peripheral blood, obtained on day 0 of AZD1222 vaccination. Here the chain combines TRBV19 and TRBJ2-5, with no reliable assignment of the D segment. The sequence derives from an adult in good health. For the CDR3, the sequence is CATSPDLRETQYF. The DNA sequence is TGTGCCACTTCTCCGGACCTACGAGAGACCCAGTACTTC.